The rows below give T cell receptor beta chains drawn from one sample of a study of blood T cell repertoires in COVID-19. Here immunoSEQ multiplex PCR was the method, and the copy in TCRdb shows in-frame clones only, minus some. The data show more than 300,000 clones, 85% to 90% seen once. Sample: PBMCs or T cells enriched from blood (not recorded which). The source of these receptors is a woman under 30 who had recovered from COVID-19. Each CDR3 is given with its conserved first and last residue. The order of the fields is V gene, CDR3 protein.

TRBV30 CAWSILWGGSSGNTIYF
TRBV5-1 CASSFGLAGAPATDTQYF
TRBV6-5 CASSPVEGIQPQHF
TRBV28 CASSTRQVPLYGYTF
TRBV10-3 CAISEDSGVTLNEQFF
TRBV19 CASSIVWTGNSYNEQFF
TRBV27 CASSSGTDPMYQPQHF
TRBV24-1 CATSETGIHEQYF
TRBV19 CASSPRARPGLEGWGVWQYF
TRBV27 CASSLRDTYEQYF
TRBV4-1 CASSPNQPAGVNTEAFF
TRBV9 CASSVASGDYNEQFF
TRBV7-2 CASSLNMGSTGELFF
TRBV11-1 CASSRTDQETQYF
TRBV2 CASSETTGWGTQYF
TRBV5-1 CASSLGASGSGNNEQFF
TRBV4-1 CASSFPGAGQLRYGYTF
TRBV30 CAWSVRTGPTEAFF
TRBV25-1 CASSDSLAGDANTGELFF
TRBV11-2 CASSLVGRGRGYTF
TRBV12-2 CASRLLPPQRRGQLVFTGELFF
TRBV9 CASSPGGGADTQYF
TRBV28 CASSPARQGYEQYF
TRBV30 CAWSGGTGDGYGYTF
TRBV5-1 CASSLDTATLRETQYF
TRBV6-6 CASSYSTSGLYNEQFF
TRBV5-1 CASSLSPGEETQYF
TRBV3-1/TRBV3-2 CASSQGYGGKNIQYF
TRBV28 CASSLWGQGDEQFF
TRBV15 CATSRDRGLGGWQYF
TRBV3-1/TRBV3-2 CASSQVRLADLHTQYF
TRBV10-3 CAISEIYGEDQPQHF
TRBV4-1 CASSSGTGAILRGNTIYF
TRBV7-9 CASSLGAAEAFF
TRBV4-1 CASSPLGGSGRSAGNEQFF
TRBV2 CASSVASWEDYGYTF
TRBV9 CASSVGLSDGYTF
TRBV27 CASSLFMNTEAFF
TRBV5-1 CASSLGPGDEKLFF
TRBV5-6 CASSGGYYSPLHF
TRBV11-2 CASSLSVYEQYF
TRBV10-1 CASRGTADEKLFF
TRBV5-4 CASSLGVSGSSYEQYF
TRBV6-5 CASTKDRNYGYTF
TRBV7-9 CASSLGTGAAYGYTF
TRBV19 CASSDAGSLMNTEAFF
TRBV5-1 CASSHGTGNTGELFF
TRBV5-1 CASSSTGTKAYEQYF
TRBV24-1 CATSAGPGQGARTEAFF
TRBV30 CAWTSSGGWGEQFF
TRBV11-2 CASSSGNIGYTF
TRBV30 CAWSVGGQRTPLHF
TRBV2 CASSGVAGGQETQYF
TRBV4-1 CASSQGQSGEYYGYTF
TRBV28 CASSLRGRAGELFF
TRBV28 CASSVTGQGNQPQHF
TRBV7-2 CASRSGDYSNQPQHF
TRBV10-1 CASSDLQGMNTEAFF
TRBV4-1 CASSQTPGLARNEQFF
TRBV30 CAWSLRGNTEAFF